The clone carrying this T cell receptor (beta chain) has just one count. These data originate in a study of blood T cell repertoires in COVID-19. Germline V gene lookup returns CDR1 SGHNT and CDR2 YENEEA. There are 15 residues in the CDR3. V lost 1 base to trimming and J lost 5 bases, with 12 bases between them. Only in-frame clones appear in the TCRdb table, and some are missing; sequencing was by immunoSEQ multiplex PCR. The sample yields roughly 60,000 clones, 70% to 85% seen once. The TCR originated in a man between 60 and 75 years old with acute or convalescent COVID-19. V and J are TRBV11-3 and TRBJ2-1; D may be TRBD1 (5 bases). The specimen was peripheral blood. CDR3: CASSLGSGPNNEQFF. CDR3 nucleotide sequence: TGTGCCAGCAGCTTAGGGTCAGGGCCTAACAATGAGCAGTTCTTC.